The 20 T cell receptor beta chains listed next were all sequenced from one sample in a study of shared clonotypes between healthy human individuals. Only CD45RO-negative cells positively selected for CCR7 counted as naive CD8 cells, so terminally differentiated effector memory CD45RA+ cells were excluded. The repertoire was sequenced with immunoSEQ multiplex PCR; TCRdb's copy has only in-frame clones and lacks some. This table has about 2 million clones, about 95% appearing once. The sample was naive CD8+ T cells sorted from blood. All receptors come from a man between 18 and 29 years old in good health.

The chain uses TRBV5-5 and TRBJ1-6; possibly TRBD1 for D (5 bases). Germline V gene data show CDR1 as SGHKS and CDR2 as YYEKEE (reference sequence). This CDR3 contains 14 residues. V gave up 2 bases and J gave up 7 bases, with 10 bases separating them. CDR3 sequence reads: CASSFQGMNSPLHF. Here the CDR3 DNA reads TGTGCCAGCAGCTTTCAGGGAATGAATTCACCCCTCCACTTT. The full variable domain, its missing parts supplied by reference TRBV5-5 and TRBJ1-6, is DAGVTQSPTHLIKTRGQQVTLRCSPISGHKSVSWYQQVLGQGPQFIFQYYEKEERGRGNFPDRFSARQFPNYSSELNVNALLLGDSALYLCASSFQGMNSPLHFGNGTRLTVT.

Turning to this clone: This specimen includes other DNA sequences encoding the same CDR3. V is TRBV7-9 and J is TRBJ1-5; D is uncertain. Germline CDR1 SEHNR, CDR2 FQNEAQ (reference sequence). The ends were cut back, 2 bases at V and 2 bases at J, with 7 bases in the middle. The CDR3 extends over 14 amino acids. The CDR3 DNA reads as TGTGCCAGCAGCTTAAGCACAGGCAATCAGCCCCAGCATTTT. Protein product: CASSLSTGNQPQHF.

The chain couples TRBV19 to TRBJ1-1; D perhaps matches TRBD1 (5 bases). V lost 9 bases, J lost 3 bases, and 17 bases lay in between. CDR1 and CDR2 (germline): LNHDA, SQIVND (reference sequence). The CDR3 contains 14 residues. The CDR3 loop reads CASGTPFEDTEAFF. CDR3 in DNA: TGTGCCAGCGGGACTCCCTTTGAGGACACTGAAGCTTTCTTT. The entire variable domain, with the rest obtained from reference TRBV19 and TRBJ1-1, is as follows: DGGITQSPKYLFRKEGQNVTLSCEQNLNHDAMYWYRQDPGQGLRLIYYSQIVNDFQKGDIAEGYSVSREKKESFPLTVTSAQKNPTAFYLCASGTPFEDTEAFFGQGTRLTVV.

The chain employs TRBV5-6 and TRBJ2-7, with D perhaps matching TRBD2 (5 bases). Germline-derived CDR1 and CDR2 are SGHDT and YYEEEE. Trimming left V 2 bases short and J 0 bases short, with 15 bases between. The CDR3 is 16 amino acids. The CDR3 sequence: CASSFGLYTSSYEQYF. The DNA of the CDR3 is TGTGCCAGCAGCTTTGGACTCTACACGAGCTCCTACGAGCAGTACTTC.

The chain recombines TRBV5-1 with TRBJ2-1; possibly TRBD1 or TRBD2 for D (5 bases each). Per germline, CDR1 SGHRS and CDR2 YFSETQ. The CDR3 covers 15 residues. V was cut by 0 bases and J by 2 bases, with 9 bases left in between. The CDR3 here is CASSLEGPAYNEQFF. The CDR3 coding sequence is TGCGCCAGCAGCTTGGAGGGACCCGCCTACAATGAGCAGTTCTTC.

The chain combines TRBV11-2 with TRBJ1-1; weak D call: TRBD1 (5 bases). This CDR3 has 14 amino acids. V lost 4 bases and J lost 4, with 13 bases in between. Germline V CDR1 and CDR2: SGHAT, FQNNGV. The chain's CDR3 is CASSSLRVSTEAFF. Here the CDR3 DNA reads TGTGCCAGCAGCTCCCTCAGGGTGAGCACTGAAGCTTTCTTT. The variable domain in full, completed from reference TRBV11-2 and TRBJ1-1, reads EAGVAQSPRYKIIEKRQSVAFWCNPISGHATLYWYQQILGQGPKLLIQFQNNGVVDDSQLPKDRFSAERLKGVDSTLKIQPAKLEDSAVYLCASSSLRVSTEAFFGQGTRLTVV.

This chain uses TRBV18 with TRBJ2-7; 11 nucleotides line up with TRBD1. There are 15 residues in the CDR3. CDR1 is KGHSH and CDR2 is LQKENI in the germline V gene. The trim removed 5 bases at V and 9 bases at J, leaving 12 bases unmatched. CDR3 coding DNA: TGTGCCAGCTCAGACGGACAGGGGGCTCCCGGGGGGCAGTACTTC. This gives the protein CASSDGQGAPGGQYF.

Written as DNA, the CDR3 is TGTGCCAGCAGCGATCCAGGGGAAGGTAATTCACCCCTCCACTTT. Translation gives CASSDPGEGNSPLHF. The rearrangement uses TRBV5-4 and TRBJ1-6; possible D gene TRBD1, 6 bases. Germline V gives CDR1 SGHNT, CDR2 YYREEE (reference sequence). V was trimmed by 4 bases and J by 6 bases, leaving 14 bases between them. The CDR3 length is 15 residues.

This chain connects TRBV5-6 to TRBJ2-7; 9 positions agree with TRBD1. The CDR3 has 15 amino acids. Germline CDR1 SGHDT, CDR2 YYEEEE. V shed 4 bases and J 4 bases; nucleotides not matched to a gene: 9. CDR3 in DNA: TGTGCCAGCAGCCAAGGACAGGGGTTTACGTACGAGCAGTACTTC. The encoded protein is CASSQGQGFTYEQYF.

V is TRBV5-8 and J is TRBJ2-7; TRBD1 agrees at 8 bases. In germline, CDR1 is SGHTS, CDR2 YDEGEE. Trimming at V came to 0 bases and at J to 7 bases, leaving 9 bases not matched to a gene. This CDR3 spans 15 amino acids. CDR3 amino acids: CASSLGTGSTGEQYF. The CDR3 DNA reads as TGTGCCAGCAGCTTGGGGACAGGGTCGACTGGGGAGCAGTACTTC.

CDR3 loop: CAWKREAASEAFF. The CDR3 DNA is TGTGCCTGGAAAAGGGAGGCGGCAAGTGAAGCTTTCTTT. The rearrangement links TRBV30 to TRBJ1-1; D call uncertain. In germline, CDR1 is GTSNPN, CDR2 SVGIG (reference sequence). The V and J ends lost 4 bases and 7 bases respectively, with 16 bases between them. This CDR3 comprises 13 residues.

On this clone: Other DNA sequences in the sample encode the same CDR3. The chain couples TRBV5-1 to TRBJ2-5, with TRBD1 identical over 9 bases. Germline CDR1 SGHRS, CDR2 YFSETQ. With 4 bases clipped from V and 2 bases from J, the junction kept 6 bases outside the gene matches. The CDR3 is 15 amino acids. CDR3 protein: CASSPGQGGQETQYF. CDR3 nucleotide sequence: TGCGCCAGCAGCCCGGGACAGGGAGGGCAAGAGACCCAGTACTTC.

Written as DNA, the CDR3 is TGTGCCAGCGGGTCAGGGGGAATGCATCAGCCCCAGCATTTT. As protein: CASGSGGMHQPQHF. The chain recombines TRBV27 with TRBJ1-5, with 7 nucleotides matching TRBD1. Per germline, CDR1 MNHEY and CDR2 SMNVEV (reference sequence). The CDR3 sequence is 14 residues long. V lost 8 bases, J lost 5 bases, and 9 bases stayed unmatched.

The DNA for the CDR3 is TGTGCCAGCAGTTTGTTAGGAAATTCTAACTATGGCTACACCTTC. This gives the protein CASSLLGNSNYGYTF. The chain combines TRBV27 with TRBJ1-2, with unresolved D. The CDR3 length is 15 residues. V lost 3 bases to trimming and J lost 0 bases, with 11 bases between them. Germline V gives CDR1 MNHEY, CDR2 SMNVEV (reference sequence).

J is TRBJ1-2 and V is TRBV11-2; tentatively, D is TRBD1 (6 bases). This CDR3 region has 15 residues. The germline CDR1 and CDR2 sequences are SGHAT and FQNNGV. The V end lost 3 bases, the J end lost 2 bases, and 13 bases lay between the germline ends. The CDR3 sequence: CASSFRDISNYGYTF. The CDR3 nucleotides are TGTGCCAGCAGCTTTCGGGACATCAGCAACTATGGCTACACCTTC.

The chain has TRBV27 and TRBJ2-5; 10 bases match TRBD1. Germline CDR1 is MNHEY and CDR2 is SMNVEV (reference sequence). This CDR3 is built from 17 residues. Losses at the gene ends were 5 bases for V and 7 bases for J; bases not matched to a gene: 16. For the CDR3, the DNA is TGTGCCAGCAGTACCCGGACAGGGGGGACTGGCTTGACGACCCAGTACTTC. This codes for CASSTRTGGTGLTTQYF.

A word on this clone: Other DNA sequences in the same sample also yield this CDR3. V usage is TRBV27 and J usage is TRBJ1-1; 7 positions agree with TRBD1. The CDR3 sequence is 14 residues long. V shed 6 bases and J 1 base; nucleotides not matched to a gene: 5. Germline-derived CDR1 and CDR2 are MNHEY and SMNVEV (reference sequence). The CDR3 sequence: CASSLTGANTEAFF. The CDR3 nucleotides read TGTGCCAGCAGCCTAACAGGGGCGAACACTGAAGCTTTCTTT.

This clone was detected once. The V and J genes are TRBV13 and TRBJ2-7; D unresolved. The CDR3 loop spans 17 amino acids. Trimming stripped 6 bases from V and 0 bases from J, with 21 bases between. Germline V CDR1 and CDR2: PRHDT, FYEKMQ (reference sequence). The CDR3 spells CASSFHVVDSSSYEQYF. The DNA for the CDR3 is TGTGCCAGCAGTTTCCACGTTGTTGATTCGAGCTCCTACGAGCAGTACTTC.

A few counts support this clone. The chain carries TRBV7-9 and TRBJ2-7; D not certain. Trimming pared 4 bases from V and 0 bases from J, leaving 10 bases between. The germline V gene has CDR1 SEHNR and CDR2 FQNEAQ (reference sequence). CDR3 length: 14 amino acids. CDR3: CASSSRGSSYEQYF. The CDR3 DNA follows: TGTGCCAGCAGCTCCCGCGGAAGCTCCTACGAGCAGTACTTC.

The CDR3 protein is CASSLHSRPIQETQYF. CDR3 nucleotides: TGTGCCAGCAGCTTGCACAGTAGACCTATCCAAGAGACCCAGTACTTC. This sequence joins TRBV11-2 and TRBJ2-5, with D uncertain. The CDR3 extends over 16 amino acids. Per the germline V gene, CDR1 is SGHAT and CDR2 is FQNNGV. Trimming stripped 3 bases from V and 1 base from J, with 15 bases between.